This TCR beta chain emerged from a study of response to subunit inactivated influenza vaccine. Regarding the study as a whole: Only a handful of new T cells, the authors suggested, are recruited with each seasonal influenza vaccination.

From germline, CDR1 is SGHTA and CDR2 FQGNSA. The CDR3 loop spans 14 amino acids. Trimming took 4 bases from V and 4 from J; bases not matched to a gene: 4. This clonotype has only a few counts. Its target is unknown. TCRdb analysed the RT-PCR reads with MiXCR anew, one entry per CDR3 protein. The table shows about 540,000 distinct CDR3 sequences, with 20% to 25% occurring only once. This sample also appeared in a second study, on T cells expressing NK-cell markers. That source notes: The authors made TCR beta cDNA libraries by 5'RACE template switching. This switching added a universal primer site and UMIs. Researchers got TCR beta repertoires out of sorted CD3+CD56+NKG2C+, CD3+CD56+NKG2C- and CD3+CD56-NKG2C+ T cells.

The V and J genes are TRBV7-2 and TRBJ1-1; TRBD1 matches at 9 bases. This material consisted of CD4+ T cells sorted from PBMCs, taken about 11 days after vaccination. The clonotype comes from a man in his forties or fifties who received an inactivated influenza vaccine. CDR3 bases: TGTGCCAGCAGCTCGGGACAGGGCGCCACTGAAGCTTTCTTT. It translates to CASSSGQGATEAFF.